This T cell receptor beta chain was identified during a study of shared clonotypes between healthy human individuals. Clones were read by immunoSEQ multiplex PCR, and TCRdb kept only the in-frame ones, dropping some. The sample holds millions of clones, approximately 92% seen once. With respect to this clone: Its cognate antigen is unknown. Other nucleotide sequences in the sample specify the same CDR3.

The study's findings and limits: Rarefaction showed sorted-subset sequencing was incomplete despite large depth.

The donors were adults (healthy and HIV-negative) with no recent acute infections or vaccinations. The junction had 2 bases not matched to a gene; V was cut back by 6 bases and J by 0 bases. The CDR3 loop spans 14 amino acids. The germline V gene has CDR1 ENHRY and CDR2 SYGVKD. The receptor comes from a man aged 18 to 29 in good health. The sequenced sample was naive CD4+ T cells sorted from blood. Regarding subset: CD45RA+ positively selected. This chain joins TRBV10-3 and TRBJ1-5; 7 nucleotides match TRBD1. In nucleotides, the CDR3 is TGTGCCATCAGCCGGGACAGTAGCAATCAGCCCCAGCATTTT. Its protein product is CAISRDSSNQPQHF.